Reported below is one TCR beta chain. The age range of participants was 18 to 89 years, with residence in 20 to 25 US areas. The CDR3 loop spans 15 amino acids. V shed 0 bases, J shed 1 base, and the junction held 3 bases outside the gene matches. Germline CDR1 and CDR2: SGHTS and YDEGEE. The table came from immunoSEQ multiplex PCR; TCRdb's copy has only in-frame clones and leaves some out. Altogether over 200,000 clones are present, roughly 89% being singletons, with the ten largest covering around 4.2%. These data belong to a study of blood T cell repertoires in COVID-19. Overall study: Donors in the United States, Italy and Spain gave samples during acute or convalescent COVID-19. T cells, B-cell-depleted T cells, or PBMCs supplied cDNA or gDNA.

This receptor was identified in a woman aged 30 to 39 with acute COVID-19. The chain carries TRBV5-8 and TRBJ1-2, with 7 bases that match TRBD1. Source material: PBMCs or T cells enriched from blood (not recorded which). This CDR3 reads CASSLETGRNYGYTF. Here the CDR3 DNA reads TGTGCCAGCAGCTTGGAGACAGGGCGTAACTATGGCTACACCTTC. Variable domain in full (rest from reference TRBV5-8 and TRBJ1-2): EAGVTQSPTHLIKTRGQQATLRCSPISGHTSVYWYQQALGLGLQFLLWYDEGEERNRGNFPPRFSGRQFPNYSSELNVNALELEDSALYLCASSLETGRNYGYTFGSGTRLTVV.